The 4 T cell receptor beta chains in this list originate from one sample, sequenced in a study of CD8 T cells in Susac syndrome (dated by TCRdb to the late 2010s). The library came from the immunoSEQ multiplex PCR assay. RNA was extracted using the RNeasy kit, and roughly 0.5 to 1 microgram was reverse transcribed with random hexamers. In-frame beta chains were kept once TCRdb had trimmed the public reads at Q25 with fastp and called clones with MiXCR. For every CDR3 protein sequence, its rows merge into one entry that carries the most common genes and DNA. The sample table lists approximately 53,000 distinct CDR3 sequences, 93% of them with a count of one. About 0.51% of the sample belongs to the ten largest clones. Material for sequencing was CD8+ T cells from PBMCs. These receptors were collected from a human donor with multiple sclerosis.

The chain combines TRBV30 with TRBJ2-1; 7 positions match TRBD1. The germline gives CDR1 GTSNPN, CDR2 SVGIG (reference sequence). This CDR3 is 13 amino acids long. The ends lost 5 bases at V and 4 bases at J; junction bases unmatched: 5. CDR3 sequence: CAWLQGVYNEQFF. The CDR3 region has the DNA TGTGCCTGGTTGCAGGGGGTTTACAATGAGCAGTTCTTC. The entire variable domain, with the rest obtained from reference TRBV30 and TRBJ2-1, is as follows: SQTIHQWPATLVQPVGSPLSLECTVEGTSNPNLYWYRQAAGRGLQLLFYSVGIGQISSEVPQNLSASRPQDRQFILSSKKLLLSDSGFYLCAWLQGVYNEQFFGPGTRLTVL.

The chain has TRBV5-5 and TRBJ1-6; D is perhaps TRBD1 (5 bases). The germline V gene encodes CDR1 SGHKS and CDR2 YYEKEE (reference sequence). Trimming removed 0 bases at V and 13 bases at J, with 14 bases between. There are 14 residues in the CDR3. The CDR3 coding sequence is TGTGCCAGCAGCTTGGGAACAAATACAGGCCCCCTCCACTTT. Translation: CASSLGTNTGPLHF. Drawing the rest from reference TRBV5-5 and TRBJ1-6, the complete variable domain is DAGVTQSPTHLIKTRGQQVTLRCSPISGHKSVSWYQQVLGQGPQFIFQYYEKEERGRGNFPDRFSARQFPNYSSELNVNALLLGDSALYLCASSLGTNTGPLHFGNGTRLTVT.

J is TRBJ2-3 and V is TRBV5-1; D is possibly TRBD1 or TRBD2 (5 bases each). V was trimmed by 5 bases and J by 2 bases, leaving 18 bases between them. The CDR3 spans 16 residues. CDR1 and CDR2 from the germline V gene are SGHRS and YFSETQ. The CDR3 DNA reads TGCGCCAGCAGTCAAGATCCGGGACGGATCACAGATACGCAGTATTTT. As protein: CASSQDPGRITDTQYF.

V and J are TRBV19 and TRBJ2-7; the D gene is possibly TRBD2 (6 bases). The V gene's germline CDR1 is LNHDA and CDR2 SQIVND (reference sequence). The CDR3 consists of 13 residues. Trimming cost V 3 bases and J 5 bases, with 11 bases left between them. CDR3 region: CASSIWGGDEQYF. The CDR3 nucleotides read TGTGCCAGTAGTATCTGGGGAGGCGACGAGCAGTACTTC.